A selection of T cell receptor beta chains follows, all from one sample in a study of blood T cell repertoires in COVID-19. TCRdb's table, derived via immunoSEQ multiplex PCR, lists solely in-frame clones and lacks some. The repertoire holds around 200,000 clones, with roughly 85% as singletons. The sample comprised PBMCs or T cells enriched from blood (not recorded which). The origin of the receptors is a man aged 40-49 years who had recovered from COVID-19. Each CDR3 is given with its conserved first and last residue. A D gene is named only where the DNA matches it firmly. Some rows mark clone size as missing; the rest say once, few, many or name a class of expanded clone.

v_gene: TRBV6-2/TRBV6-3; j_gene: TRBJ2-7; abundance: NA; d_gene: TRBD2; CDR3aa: CASSRTSGRAFEQYF; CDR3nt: TGTGCCAGCAGCCGTACTAGCGGGAGGGCCTTCGAGCAGTACTTC
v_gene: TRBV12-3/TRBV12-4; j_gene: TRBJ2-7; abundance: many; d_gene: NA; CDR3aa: CASSPSYEQYF; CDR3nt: TGTGCCAGCAGTCCTTCGTACGAGCAGTACTTC
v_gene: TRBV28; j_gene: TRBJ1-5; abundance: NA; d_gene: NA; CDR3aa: CASRPQGLGYNQPQHF; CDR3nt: TGTGCCAGCAGACCTCAGGGATTGGGGTACAATCAGCCCCAGCATTTT
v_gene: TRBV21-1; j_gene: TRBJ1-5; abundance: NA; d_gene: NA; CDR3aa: CASSPGRVRGQPQHF; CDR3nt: TGTGCCAGCAGCCCCGGTCGGGTTAGAGGCCAGCCCCAGCATTTT
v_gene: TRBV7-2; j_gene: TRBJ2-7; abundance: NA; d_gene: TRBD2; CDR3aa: CASSSGLAGSYEQYF; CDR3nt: TGTGCCAGCAGCTCGGGACTAGCGGGATCCTACGAGCAGTACTTC
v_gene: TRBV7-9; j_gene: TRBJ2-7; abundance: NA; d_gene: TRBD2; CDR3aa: CASSPSGSGYEQYF; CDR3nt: TGTGCCAGCAGCCCTAGCGGGAGTGGATACGAGCAGTACTTC
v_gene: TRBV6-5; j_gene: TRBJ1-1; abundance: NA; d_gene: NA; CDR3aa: CASSFNNLQMNTEAFF; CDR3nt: TGTGCCAGCAGTTTCAACAATTTACAGATGAACACTGAAGCTTTCTTT
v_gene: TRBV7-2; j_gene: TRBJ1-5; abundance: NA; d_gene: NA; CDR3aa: CASSAGRAGNQPQHF; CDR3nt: TGTGCCAGCAGCGCCGGCAGGGCTGGCAATCAGCCCCAGCATTTT
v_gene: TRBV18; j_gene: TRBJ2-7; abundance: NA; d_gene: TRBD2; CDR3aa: CASSPPGLAGSLQYF; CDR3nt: TGTGCCAGCTCACCACCGGGACTAGCGGGATCTTTGCAGTACTTC
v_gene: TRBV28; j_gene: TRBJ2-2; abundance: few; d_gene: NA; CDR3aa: CASTTNTGELFF; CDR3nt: TGTGCCAGCACAACGAACACCGGGGAGCTGTTTTTT
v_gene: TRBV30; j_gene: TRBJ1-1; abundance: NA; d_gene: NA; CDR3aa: CAREGVTEAFF; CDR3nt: TGTGCCCGGGAGGGGGTTACTGAAGCTTTCTTT
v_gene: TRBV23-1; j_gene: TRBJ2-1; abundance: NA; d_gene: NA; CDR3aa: CASIPGTATHEQFF; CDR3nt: TGCGCCAGCATACCCGGGACTGCTACCCATGAGCAGTTCTTC
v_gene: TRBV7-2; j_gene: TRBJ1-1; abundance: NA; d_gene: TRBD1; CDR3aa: CASSLAARDRKYTEAFF; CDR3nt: TGTGCCAGCAGCTTAGCGGCTCGGGACAGGAAATACACTGAAGCTTTCTTT
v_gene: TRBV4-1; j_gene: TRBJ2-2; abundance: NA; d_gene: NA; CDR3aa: CASSQDVRGPGELFF; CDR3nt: TGCGCCAGCAGCCAAGATGTAAGAGGGCCCGGGGAGCTGTTTTTT
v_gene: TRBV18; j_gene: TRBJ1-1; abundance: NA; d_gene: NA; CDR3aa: CASSPPSAGSTEAFF; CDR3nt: TGTGCCAGCTCACCACCGTCCGCGGGTAGCACTGAAGCTTTCTTT
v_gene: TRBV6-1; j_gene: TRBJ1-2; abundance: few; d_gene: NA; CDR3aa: CASSESHTEVYGYTF; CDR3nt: TGTGCCAGCAGTGAATCCCATACGGAGGTCTATGGCTACACCTTC
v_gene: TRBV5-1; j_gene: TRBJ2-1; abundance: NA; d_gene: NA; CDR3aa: CASSWAGSMGEQFF; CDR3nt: TGCGCCAGCAGCTGGGCCGGGAGTATGGGTGAGCAGTTCTTC
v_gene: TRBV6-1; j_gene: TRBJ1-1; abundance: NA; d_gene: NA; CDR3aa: CASSDTGRTAFF; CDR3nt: TGTGCCAGCAGTGATACCGGGAGGACAGCTTTCTTT
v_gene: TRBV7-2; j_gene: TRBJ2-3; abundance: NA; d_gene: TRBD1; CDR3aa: CASKLRTGVRSKDTQYF; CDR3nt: TGTGCCAGCAAGCTTAGAACAGGGGTCCGGTCCAAAGATACGCAGTATTTT
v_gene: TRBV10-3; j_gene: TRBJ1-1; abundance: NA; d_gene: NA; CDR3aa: CAIRQGTEAFF; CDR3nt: TGTGCCATCAGGCAGGGGACTGAAGCTTTCTTT
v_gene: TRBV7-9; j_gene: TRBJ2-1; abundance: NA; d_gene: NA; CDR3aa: CASSRDINEQFF; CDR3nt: TGTGCCAGCAGCCGGGACATCAATGAGCAGTTCTTC
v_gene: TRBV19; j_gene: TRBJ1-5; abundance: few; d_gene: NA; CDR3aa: CASSIYAPRGYSNQPQHF; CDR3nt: TGTGCCAGTAGTATATATGCCCCTAGGGGTTATAGCAATCAGCCCCAGCATTTT
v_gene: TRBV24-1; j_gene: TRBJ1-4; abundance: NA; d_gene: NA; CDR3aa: CATSVQNEKLFF; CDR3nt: TGTGCCACCAGTGTGCAGAATGAAAAACTGTTTTTT
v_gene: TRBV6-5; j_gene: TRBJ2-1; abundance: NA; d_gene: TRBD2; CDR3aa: CASSFGLAGVNEQFF; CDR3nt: TGTGCCAGCAGTTTCGGACTAGCGGGAGTAAATGAGCAGTTCTTC
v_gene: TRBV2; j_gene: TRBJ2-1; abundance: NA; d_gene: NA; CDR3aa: CASSLDGLVGNEQFF; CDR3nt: TGTGCCAGCAGTCTTGATGGTTTAGTCGGCAATGAGCAGTTCTTC
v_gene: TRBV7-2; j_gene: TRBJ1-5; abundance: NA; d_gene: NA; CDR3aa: CASSLGRGGNQPQHF; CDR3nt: TGTGCCAGCAGCTTAGGCAGGGGAGGCAATCAGCCCCAGCATTTT
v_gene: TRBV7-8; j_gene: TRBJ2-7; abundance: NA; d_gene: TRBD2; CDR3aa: CASSASGLAGGPPSSYEQYF; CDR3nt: TGTGCCAGCAGCGCGTCGGGACTAGCGGGAGGGCCACCGAGCTCCTACGAGCAGTACTTC
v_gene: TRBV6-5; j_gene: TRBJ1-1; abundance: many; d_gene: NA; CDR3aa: CASSRQMNTEAFF; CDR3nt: TGTGCCAGCAGCCGACAGATGAACACTGAAGCTTTCTTT
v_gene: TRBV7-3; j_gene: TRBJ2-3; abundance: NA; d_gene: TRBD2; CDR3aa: CASSPRLAASDTDTQYF; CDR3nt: TGTGCCAGCAGCCCCCGACTAGCGGCCTCTGACACAGATACGCAGTATTTT